This entry lists 28 T cell receptor beta chains sequenced from one sample in a study of cytomegalovirus exposure and HLA in healthy donors. The study ran its PCR with 60 Vbeta and 13 Jbeta primers. Method: immunoSEQ multiplex PCR; TCRdb's copy keeps in-frame clones and lacks some. The data show 200,000 to 250,000 clones, around 76% seen once. The sample consisted of PBMCs. These receptors all stem from a young man in good health and CMV-seronegative.

This chain connects TRBV2 to TRBJ2-3; D is unclear. Trimming shortened V by 3 bases and J by 4 bases, and 8 bases separated the two germline ends. This CDR3 is built from 13 residues. Germline CDR1 is SNHLY and CDR2 is FYNNEI. The CDR3 region is CASSDPRADTQYF. As DNA, the CDR3 is TGTGCCAGCAGTGATCCGCGCGCAGATACGCAGTATTTT.

The chain uses TRBV30 and TRBJ2-1, with 8 bases matching TRBD2. Germline CDR1 reads GTSNPN; CDR2 reads SVGIG (reference sequence). CDR3 length equals 13 residues. After removal of 2 bases from V and 7 bases from J, the junction contained 4 bases not matched to a gene. The CDR3 here is CAWSIGGGNEQFF. CDR3 DNA: TGTGCCTGGAGTATTGGCGGGGGGAATGAGCAGTTCTTC.

V and J are TRBV11-2 and TRBJ2-6, with 9 positions matching TRBD1. This CDR3 comprises 18 residues. The germline gives CDR1 SGHAT, CDR2 FQNNGV. Losses at the gene ends were 5 bases for V and 1 base for J; bases not matched to a gene: 9. Here the CDR3 DNA reads TGTGCCAGCAGCGCTTGGGACAGGGTGTATTCTGGGGCCAACGTCCTGACTTTC. Protein sequence: CASSAWDRVYSGANVLTF.

The chain couples TRBV10-3 to TRBJ2-1; TRBD2 matches 16 bases. The V gene's germline CDR1 is ENHRY and CDR2 SYGVKD. V lost 4 bases and J lost 9; bases outside the gene matches: 3. The CDR3 is 15 residues long. In DNA, the CDR3 is TGTGCCATCAGTGGGGGACTAGCGGGAGGGCTTGAGCAGTTCTTC. It encodes CAISGGLAGGLEQFF.

The table lists this clone with a count of one. J is TRBJ2-3 and V is TRBV19; D gene unclear. CDR3 length equals 15 residues. Trimming left V 4 bases short and J 0 bases short, with 11 bases between. From germline, CDR1 is LNHDA and CDR2 SQIVND (reference sequence). For the CDR3, the DNA is TGTGCCAGTAGTAAGTATGGCGGCAGCACAGATACGCAGTATTTT. This translates into CASSKYGGSTDTQYF.

In its sample, this clone was seen a few times. The chain employs TRBV7-3 and TRBJ2-3, with D perhaps TRBD2 (5 bases). This CDR3 spans 15 amino acids. Germline loops: CDR1 SGHTA, CDR2 FQGTGA. The ends were cut back, 5 bases at V and 5 bases at J, with 17 bases in the middle. Written as DNA, the CDR3 is TGTGCCAGCAGCCCGTCGAGAAGCGGTAAAGATACGCAGTATTTT. This encodes CASSPSRSGKDTQYF.

The V call is TRBV27, the J call TRBJ2-6; 9 bases align to TRBD1. Unmatched junction bases numbered 1, after V lost 1 base and J lost 0 bases. The CDR3 has 17 amino acids. CDR1 and CDR2 (germline): MNHEY, SMNVEV (reference sequence). This chain's CDR3 is CASSLLDRGSGANVLTF. The CDR3 nucleotides read TGTGCCAGCAGTTTATTGGACAGGGGCTCTGGGGCCAACGTCCTGACTTTC.

The chain is built from TRBV2 and TRBJ1-2; 7 nucleotides line up with TRBD1. In germline, CDR1 is SNHLY, CDR2 FYNNEI. The CDR3 is made up of 14 amino acids. With V trimmed by 6 bases and J by 5 bases, 9 bases remained unmatched. CDR3 region: CASSRQGLEYGYTF. CDR3 in DNA: TGTGCCAGCAGCCGACAGGGCTTAGAATATGGCTACACCTTC.

The J gene is TRBJ2-1, the V gene TRBV15; D is unresolved. Between the trimmed V and J ends, which lost 1 base and 0 bases, there was a span of 10 bases. The V gene's germline CDR1 is LNHNV and CDR2 YYDKDF (reference sequence). This CDR3 is built from 16 residues. CDR3 sequence reads: CATSRVVTSSYNEQFF. Here the CDR3 DNA reads TGTGCCACCAGCAGAGTGGTTACCAGCTCCTACAATGAGCAGTTCTTC.

The CDR3: CASRGLAGGFNEQFF. CDR3 nucleotide sequence: TGTGCCAGCAGGGGACTGGCGGGAGGATTCAATGAGCAGTTCTTC. The chain joins TRBV5-8 to TRBJ2-1; TRBD2 matches 8 bases. There are 15 residues in the CDR3. The J segment lost 6 bases and the V segment lost 5 bases, leaving 10 bases of the junction unmatched. Germline V gives CDR1 SGHTS, CDR2 YDEGEE.

In its sample, this clone was seen a few times. V gene TRBV28 combines with J gene TRBJ2-5, with D perhaps matching TRBD1 (5 bases). V lost 2 bases, J lost 5 bases, and 12 bases lay in between. The CDR3 runs to 14 residues. CDR1 is MDHEN, CDR2 SYDVKM, per germline. Written as DNA, the CDR3 is TGTGCCAGCAGTTTACCAGGGCCGGTGGAGACCCAGTACTTC. It encodes CASSLPGPVETQYF.

A few counts support this clone. The chain links TRBV2 to TRBJ2-7; 7 bases agree with TRBD1. Germline trimming cut 6 bases from V and 4 bases from J; bases unmatched to any gene: 6. The CDR3 is 13 residues long. Per germline, CDR1 SNHLY and CDR2 FYNNEI. The CDR3 reads CASSPGQLYEQYF. The CDR3 coding sequence is TGTGCCAGCAGCCCGGGACAGTTGTACGAGCAGTACTTC.

The V gene is TRBV9, the J gene TRBJ2-3; 7 nucleotides align to TRBD1. Germline V lookup: CDR1 SGDLS, CDR2 YYNGEE. V dropped 0 bases and J dropped 6; count of bases not matched to a gene: 4. This CDR3 has 14 residues. CDR3 sequence reads: CASSVDSRGDTQYF. The CDR3 nucleotides read TGTGCCAGCAGCGTAGATAGCAGGGGGGATACGCAGTATTTT.

As regards this clone: This specimen includes other DNA sequences encoding the same CDR3. This rearrangement joins TRBV5-1 to TRBJ2-1; D possibly corresponds to TRBD1 (6 bases). Per germline, CDR1 SGHRS and CDR2 YFSETQ. This CDR3 region has 14 residues. Deletions cut 0 bases from V and 8 bases from J, with 12 bases between. This chain's CDR3 is CASSLVGGRDEQFF. In nucleotides, the CDR3 is TGCGCCAGCAGCTTGGTAGGGGGTCGGGATGAGCAGTTCTTC.

The chain employs TRBV6-1 and TRBJ1-1; D might be TRBD1 (5 bases). Germline CDR1 MNHNS, CDR2 SASEGT. The V end was cut by 5 bases, the J end by 2 bases, with 9 bases between. The CDR3 has 13 residues. Here the CDR3 reads CASSFRVNTEAFF. For the CDR3, the DNA is TGTGCCAGCAGTTTCAGGGTTAACACTGAAGCTTTCTTT.

The rearrangement links TRBV19 to TRBJ2-1; 8 bases line up with TRBD2. V trimming: 6 bases; J trimming: 0 bases; junction bases outside the gene matches: 1. The CDR3 covers 14 residues. CDR1 is LNHDA, CDR2 SQIVND, per germline (reference sequence). In nucleotides, the CDR3 is TGTGCCAGTAGGACTAGCGACTCCTACAATGAGCAGTTCTTC. This codes for CASRTSDSYNEQFF.

As to this clone: This sample also contains other DNA sequences that code for the same CDR3. V usage is TRBV2 and J usage is TRBJ2-5; unclear D gene. Trimming took off 6 bases at V and 5 bases at J, with 10 bases between the two ends. The germline V gene encodes CDR1 SNHLY and CDR2 FYNNEI. The CDR3 is 12 residues long. The CDR3 nucleotides read TGTGCCAGCAGCGCCCGAGAGGAGACCCAGTACTTC. Translated: CASSAREETQYF.

The rearrangement joins TRBV28 to TRBJ1-4; D is perhaps TRBD1 (5 bases). This CDR3 region has 15 residues. Germline V lookup: CDR1 MDHEN, CDR2 SYDVKM. The ends were cut back, 3 bases at V and 8 bases at J, with 16 bases in the middle. The CDR3 sequence is CASSFSRKGWEKLFF. DNA of the CDR3: TGTGCCAGCAGTTTTTCTCGGAAGGGGTGGGAAAAACTGTTTTTT.

This clone has only one observation. The V gene is TRBV7-8, the J gene TRBJ1-1, with D possibly matching TRBD1 (6 bases). The CDR3 contains 15 residues. Germline V gives CDR1 SGHVS, CDR2 FQNEAQ. The V gene lost 5 bases and the J gene lost 1 base, with 14 bases spanning the gap. The CDR3: CASSPHRVRNTEAFF. The CDR3 nucleotides read TGTGCCAGCAGCCCCCACAGGGTTAGGAACACTGAAGCTTTCTTT.

This chain links TRBV2 with TRBJ1-1; TRBD1 aligns across 9 bases. Germline CDR1 SNHLY, CDR2 FYNNEI. The CDR3 length is 14 residues. The junction had 5 bases not matched to a gene; V was cut back by 6 bases and J by 3 bases. CDR3 residues: CASSHRGLDTEAFF. The CDR3 nucleotides read TGTGCCAGCAGCCACAGGGGGCTGGACACTGAAGCTTTCTTT.

This chain links TRBV7-3 with TRBJ1-1, with D possibly being TRBD1 (6 bases). V was shortened by 5 bases and J by 0 bases, with 13 bases between the two germline ends. The CDR3 length is 15 residues. Germline lookup yields CDR1 SGHTA and CDR2 FQGTGA. This CDR3 reads CASSGYRVMNTEAFF. The DNA of the CDR3 is TGTGCCAGCAGCGGGTACAGGGTCATGAACACTGAAGCTTTCTTT.

The rearrangement uses TRBV6-4 and TRBJ2-3; 9 nucleotides match TRBD2. CDR1 MRHNA and CDR2 SNTAGT come from the germline V gene. The junction had 5 bases not matched to a gene; V was cut back by 2 bases and J by 11 bases. The CDR3 is 13 residues long. CDR3 in amino acids: CASSDGEAGGQYF. In DNA, the CDR3 is TGTGCCAGCAGTGACGGTGAAGCGGGAGGGCAGTATTTT.

CDR3 in amino acids: CASSTGTTSNTGELFF. The DNA of the CDR3 is TGTGCCAGCAGTACCGGGACAACTTCTAACACCGGGGAGCTGTTTTTT. The gene calls are TRBV5-8 and TRBJ2-2, with D possibly being TRBD1 (6 bases). The CDR3 consists of 16 residues. The germline V and J ends were trimmed by 5 bases and 2 bases, with 16 bases remaining between them. CDR1 and CDR2 from the germline V gene are SGHTS and YDEGEE.

Only a few counts were recorded for this clone. This chain uses TRBV18 with TRBJ1-3; 9 bases line up with TRBD1. The germline CDR1 and CDR2 sequences are KGHSH and LQKENI. CDR3 size: 16 residues. V lost 3 bases to trimming and J lost 5 bases; unmatched junction nucleotides: 8. The CDR3 DNA reads TGTGCCAGCTCACCCGTCCCGGGACAGGGAAGAAACACCATATATTTT. Protein product: CASSPVPGQGRNTIYF.

This chain links TRBV4-1 with TRBJ2-5, with 8 bases lining up with TRBD1. This CDR3 is built from 16 residues. CDR1 MGHRA and CDR2 YSYEKL come from the germline V gene. The J segment lost 3 bases and the V segment lost 0 bases, leaving 6 bases of the junction unmatched. The CDR3 reads CASSQDRGRWKETQYF. DNA for the CDR3: TGCGCCAGCAGCCAAGACAGGGGGCGCTGGAAAGAGACCCAGTACTTC.

The chain combines TRBV4-1 with TRBJ2-7; 10 bases map to TRBD1. The CDR3 length is 17 residues. V gave up 1 base and J gave up 3 bases; unmatched junction bases: 9. Germline loops: CDR1 MGHRA, CDR2 YSYEKL. For the CDR3, the DNA is TGCGCCAGCAGCCAAGTTACTGAGGGACAGGGGATCTACGAGCAGTACTTC. This translates into CASSQVTEGQGIYEQYF.

The chain joins TRBV14 to TRBJ2-7; TRBD2 aligns across 9 bases. V shed 1 base, J shed 5 bases, and the junction held 12 bases outside the gene matches. The germline V gene encodes CDR1 SGHDN and CDR2 FVKESK. There are 17 residues in the CDR3. CDR3 sequence (DNA): TGTGCCAGCAGCCAAGTCCCAGGGCGGGAGGGCCCCCACGAGCAGTACTTC. This gives the protein CASSQVPGREGPHEQYF.

This clone was observed once. The V call is TRBV28, the J call TRBJ1-2, with TRBD1 matching over 7 bases. In germline, CDR1 is MDHEN, CDR2 SYDVKM. The CDR3 totals 14 residues. Losses at the gene ends were 4 bases for V and 2 bases for J; bases not matched to a gene: 4. CDR3 nucleotides: TGTGCCAGCAGTTCAGCAGGGGGAAACTATGGCTACACCTTC. It codes for CASSSAGGNYGYTF.